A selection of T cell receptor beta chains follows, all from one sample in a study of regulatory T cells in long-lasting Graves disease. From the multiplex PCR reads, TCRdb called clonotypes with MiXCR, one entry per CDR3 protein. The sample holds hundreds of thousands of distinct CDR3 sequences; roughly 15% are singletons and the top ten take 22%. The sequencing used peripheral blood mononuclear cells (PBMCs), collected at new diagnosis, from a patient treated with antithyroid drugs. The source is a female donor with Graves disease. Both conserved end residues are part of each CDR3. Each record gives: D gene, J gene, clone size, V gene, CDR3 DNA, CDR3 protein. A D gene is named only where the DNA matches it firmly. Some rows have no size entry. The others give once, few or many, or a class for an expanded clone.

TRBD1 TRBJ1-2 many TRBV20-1 TGCAGTGCTAGAGAGAGACAGGGCGGGAACTATGGCTACACCTTC CSARERQGGNYGYTF
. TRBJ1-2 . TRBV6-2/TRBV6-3 TGTGCCAGCAGTTACCCGCCTGAGGGTTCCGCTGGGGGCTACACCTTC CASSYPPEGSAGGYTF
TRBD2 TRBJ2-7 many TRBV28 TGTGCCAGCAGCCTTCCGGGACTAGCGGCGTCGTCCTACGAGCAGTACTTC CASSLPGLAASSYEQYF
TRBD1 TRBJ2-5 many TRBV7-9 TGTGCCAGCAGCTTAATTGGGACAGGGGACGGTGTAGAGACCCAGTACTTC CASSLIGTGDGVETQYF
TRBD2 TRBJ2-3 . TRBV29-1 TGCAGCGTCCGCGGGGGGTCAGGCACAGATACGCAGTATTTT CSVRGGSGTDTQYF
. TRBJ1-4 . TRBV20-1 TGCAGTGCTGGATCGCAGTGGGCAACTAATGAAAAACTGTTTTTT CSAGSQWATNEKLFF
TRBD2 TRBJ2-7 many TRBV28 TGTGCCAGCAGAGGTAGCGGGAGTATCTACGAGCAGTACTTC CASRGSGSIYEQYF
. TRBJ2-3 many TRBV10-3 TGTGCCATCAGTGAGTCGTCCGGCAGAAGAAGCACAGATACGCAGTATTTT CAISESSGRRSTDTQYF
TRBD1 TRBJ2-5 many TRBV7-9 TGTGCCAGCAGCTTATTAGCAGGGGGCCGAGAGACCCAGTACTTC CASSLLAGGRETQYF
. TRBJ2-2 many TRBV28 TGTGCCAGCAGTTTGGGGGGTAAGGGGTCAAACACCGGGGAGCTGTTTTTT CASSLGGKGSNTGELFF
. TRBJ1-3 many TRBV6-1 TGTGCCAGCACCAACTCTGGAAACACCATATATTTT CASTNSGNTIYF
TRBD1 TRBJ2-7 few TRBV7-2 TGTGCCAGCAGCCAACGACCGGGACAGGGGGCCGAGCAGTACTTC CASSQRPGQGAEQYF
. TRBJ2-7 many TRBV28 TGTGCCAGCAGTTTAGATGACAGATACGAGCAGTACTTC CASSLDDRYEQYF
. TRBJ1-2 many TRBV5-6 TGTGCCAGCAGCTTGAGGGACACGGTGAGGTACCATGGCTACACCTTC CASSLRDTVRYHGYTF
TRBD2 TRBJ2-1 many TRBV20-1 TGCAGTGCTATATCACGGACTAGCGGGACTTACAATGAGCAGTTCTTC CSAISRTSGTYNEQFF
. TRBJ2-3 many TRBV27 TGTGCCAGCAGATCTACGATCACAGATACGCAGTATTTT CASRSTITDTQYF
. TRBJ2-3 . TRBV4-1 TGCGCCAGCACCCACCCCCCGCCAGTTGGAACAGATACGCAGTATTTT CASTHPPPVGTDTQYF
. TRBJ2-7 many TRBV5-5 TGTGCCAGCAGCTTGAGGTTCCCCATTTCCCTCTACGAGCAGTACTTC CASSLRFPISLYEQYF
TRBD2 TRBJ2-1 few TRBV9 TGTGCCAGCAGCGTAGAAGCTAGCGGGAGGGCCCCCTACAATGAGCAGTTCTTC CASSVEASGRAPYNEQFF
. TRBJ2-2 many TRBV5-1 TGTGCCAGCAGCTTAGCTGGGAACACCGGGGAGCTGTTTTTT CASSLAGNTGELFF
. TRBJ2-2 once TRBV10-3 TGTGCCATCAGTGAAAAGGTCACCGGGGAGCTGTTTTTT CAISEKVTGELFF
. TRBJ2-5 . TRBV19 TGTGCCAGTAGGTCCGGGCTTGGGGAGACCCAGTACTTC CASRSGLGETQYF
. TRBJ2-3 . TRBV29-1 TGCAGCGTTGGCCATGAAGGGGCAGATACGCAGTATTTT CSVGHEGADTQYF
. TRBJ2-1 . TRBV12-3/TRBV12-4 TGTGCCAGCAGTTTATGCAATGAGCAGTTCTTC CASSLCNEQFF
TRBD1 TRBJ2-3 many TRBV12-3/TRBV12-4 TGTGCCAGCAGTACACGGGACAGGGGCACAGATACGCAGTATTTT CASSTRDRGTDTQYF
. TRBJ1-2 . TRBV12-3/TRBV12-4 TGTGCCAGCAGTCGCAGGGCGGGGCATGGCTACACCTTC CASSRRAGHGYTF
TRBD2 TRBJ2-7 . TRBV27 TGTGCCAGCAGAGGATGGACTAGCGCCATCTCCTACGAGCAGTACTTC CASRGWTSAISYEQYF
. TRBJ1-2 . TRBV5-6 TGTGCCAGCAGCCCGGGACCCGCCGGGTCGGGCTACACCTTC CASSPGPAGSGYTF
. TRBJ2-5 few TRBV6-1 TGTGCCAGCAGTGGTCGGGTGAAGGCACAAGAGACCCAGTACTTC CASSGRVKAQETQYF
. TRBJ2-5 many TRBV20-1 TGCAGTGCTAGAGACCATAGGACAGGGACTAAAGAGACCCAGTACTTC CSARDHRTGTKETQYF
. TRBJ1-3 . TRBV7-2 TGTGCCAGCACTAAGGGGACGAACAGGCCAACTGGAAACACCATATATTTT CASTKGTNRPTGNTIYF
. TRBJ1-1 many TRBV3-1 TGTGCCAGCTCCCAGCAGGGGTACACTGAAGCTTTCTTT CASSQQGYTEAFF
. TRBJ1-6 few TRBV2 TGTGCCAGCAGTGAAGAAGGAGGGCTTGGTTCACCCCTCCACTTT CASSEEGGLGSPLHF
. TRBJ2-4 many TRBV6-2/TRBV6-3 TGTGCCAGCAGTTACGCAGGGGGGGGAAAAAACATTCAGTACTTC CASSYAGGGKNIQYF
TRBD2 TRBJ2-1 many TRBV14 TGTGCCAGCAGCCCATCCTCGGGACTAGCCGACTACAATGAGCAGTTCTTC CASSPSSGLADYNEQFF
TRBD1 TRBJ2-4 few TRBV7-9 TGTGCCAGCAGCTCGGGACAGATTCTAGCCAAAAACATTCAGTACTTC CASSSGQILAKNIQYF
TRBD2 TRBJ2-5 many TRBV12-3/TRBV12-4 TGTGCCAGCAGCCGGTTAGCGGGAGGCGAGACCCAGTACTTC CASSRLAGGETQYF
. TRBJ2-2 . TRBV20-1 TGCAGTGCTAGAGAGTACAGCCGAGAAACCGGGGAGCTGTTTTTT CSAREYSRETGELFF
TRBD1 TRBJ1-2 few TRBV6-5 TGTGCCAGCAGTTACCAGGGACAGGGTTATGGCTACACCTTC CASSYQGQGYGYTF
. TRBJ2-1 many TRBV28 TGTGCCAGCAGCCGCCTTGGCGGGCATGTTTACAATGAGCAGTTCTTC CASSRLGGHVYNEQFF
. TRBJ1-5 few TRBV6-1 TGTGCCAGCAGCCCTAACGGGCGCAATCAGCCCCAGCATTTT CASSPNGRNQPQHF
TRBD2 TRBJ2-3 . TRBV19 TGTGCCAGTAGTATAGAAGCTAGCGGGATCACAGATACGCAGTATTTT CASSIEASGITDTQYF
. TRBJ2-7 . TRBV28 TGTGCCAGCAGAAAACAGGGAATTAACTACGAGCAGTACTTC CASRKQGINYEQYF
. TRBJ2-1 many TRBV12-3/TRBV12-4 TGTGCCAGCAGGCGTCTCGGTGAGCAGTTCTTC CASRRLGEQFF
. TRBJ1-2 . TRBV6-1 TGTGCCAGCACTACAGAGGGTTTCTATGGCTACACCTTC CASTTEGFYGYTF
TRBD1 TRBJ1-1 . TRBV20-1 TGCAGTGCTAGGCGAAACAGGGGGCGGACGGGCACTGAAGCTTTCTTT CSARRNRGRTGTEAFF
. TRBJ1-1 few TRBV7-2 TGTGCCAGCAGCCTTAGGGCGGCGAGGAACACTGAAGCTTTCTTT CASSLRAARNTEAFF
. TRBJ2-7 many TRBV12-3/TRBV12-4 TGTGCCAGCAGTGTTGGCGGGCATTCCACCGAGCAGTACTTC CASSVGGHSTEQYF